The 19 T cell receptor beta chains below come from one sample, sequenced in a study of radiotherapy plus CTLA-4 blockade in lung cancer. The data were produced by immunoSEQ multiplex PCR, yet TCRdb's version contains in-frame clones alone and is incomplete. In the table there are about 45,000 clones, around 63% of which are singletons. This sample comprised peripheral blood, obtained from a patient treated with radiotherapy plus ipilimumab. The receptor source for this set is a human donor with non-small cell lung cancer who had a partial response to radiotherapy plus ipilimumab.

The genes are TRBV11-2 and TRBJ2-3; no firm D call. The ends were cut back, 1 base at V and 0 bases at J, with 8 bases in the middle. Germline V gene sequence: CDR1 SGHAT, CDR2 FQNNGV. The CDR3 is 15 amino acids. The CDR3 loop reads CASSLAAASTDTQYF. CDR3 in DNA: TGTGCCAGCAGCTTAGCCGCGGCTAGCACAGATACGCAGTATTTT. The full variable domain, with the rest looked up from reference TRBV11-2 and TRBJ2-3, is EAGVAQSPRYKIIEKRQSVAFWCNPISGHATLYWYQQILGQGPKLLIQFQNNGVVDDSQLPKDRFSAERLKGVDSTLKIQPAKLEDSAVYLCASSLAAASTDTQYFGPGTRLTVL.

As to this clone: A junction end diverges from the germline sequence, so it may reflect a read error. Other DNA sequences from this sample encode an identical CDR3 as well. This rearrangement joins TRBV18 to TRBJ1-1; TRBD1 might be the D (6 bases). Germline loops: CDR1 KGHSH, CDR2 LQKENI. This CDR3 is 15 amino acids long. This CDR3 is CASSPPGVMNTEAFF. The DNA for the CDR3 is TGCGCCAGCTCACCCCCAGGGGTCATGAACACTGAAGCTTTCTTT.

The CDR3 nucleotides read TGTGCCAGTAGATTGGCGGGAGAGGGGGGCTACAATGAGCAGTTCTTC. The encoded protein is CASRLAGEGGYNEQFF. This chain joins TRBV19 and TRBJ2-1; D is possibly TRBD2 (7 bases). The V end was cut by 6 bases, the J end by 3 bases, with 18 bases between. The V gene's germline CDR1 is LNHDA and CDR2 SQIVND (reference sequence). This CDR3 region has 16 residues. Full variable domain (rest looked up from reference TRBV19 and TRBJ2-1): DGGITQSPKYLFRKEGQNVTLSCEQNLNHDAMYWYRQDPGQGLRLIYYSQIVNDFQKGDIAEGYSVSREKKESFPLTVTSAQKNPTAFYLCASRLAGEGGYNEQFFGPGTRLTVL.

The chain carries TRBV5-6 and TRBJ2-5; 15 positions agree with TRBD2. The CDR3 contains 18 residues. The trim removed 4 bases at V and 2 bases at J, leaving 9 bases unmatched. Germline V gene data show CDR1 as SGHDT and CDR2 as YYEEEE. The chain's CDR3 is CASSPGTSGRTQQETQYF. CDR3 DNA sequence: TGTGCCAGCAGCCCAGGGACTAGCGGGAGGACCCAACAAGAGACCCAGTACTTC.

In its sample, this clone was seen a few times. The V gene is TRBV6-6, the J gene TRBJ1-4, with D hard to call. This CDR3 has 13 residues. With 2 bases removed from V and 10 bases from J, the gap between germline ends came to 11 bases. In germline, CDR1 is MNHNY, CDR2 SVGAGI (reference sequence). In DNA, the CDR3 is TGTGCCAGCAGTTACGCAAAGGGAGGAAAACTGTTTTTT. It is translated as CASSYAKGGKLFF.

With regard to this clone: Compared with germline, one end of the junction differs, possibly owing to a read error. The chain carries TRBV30 and TRBJ2-5, with 10 bases lining up with TRBD2. Germline-derived CDR1 and CDR2 are GTSNPN and SVGIG (reference sequence). The CDR3 loop spans 12 amino acids. CDR3 bases: TGTGCCTGGAGCCGGACTAGCGGTCCTAGAAACTTC. It encodes CAWSRTSGPRNF.

The genes are TRBV6-1 and TRBJ1-1; possibly TRBD1 for D (5 bases). Germline V CDR1 and CDR2: MNHNS, SASEGT. Trimming took off 7 bases at V and 11 bases at J, with 14 bases between the two ends. CDR3 size: 11 residues. The CDR3 DNA reads as TGTGCCAGCACCGACCAGGGCGTGGCTTTCTTT. It yields the protein CASTDQGVAFF.

The J gene is TRBJ2-7, the V gene TRBV7-6, with 9 bases that match TRBD1. The CDR3 is 13 amino acids. J was trimmed by 6 bases and V by 5 bases; bases with no gene match: 5. The germline V gene encodes CDR1 SGHVS and CDR2 FNYEAQ. CDR3 protein: CASSPLDRGEQYF. The CDR3 nucleotides are TGTGCCAGCAGCCCTTTGGACAGGGGCGAGCAGTACTTC. Combining the CDR3 with reference TRBV7-6 and TRBJ2-7 gives the whole variable domain GAGVSQSPRYKVTKRGQDVALRCDPISGHVSLYWYRQALGQGPEFLTYFNYEAQQDKSGLPNDRFSAERPEGSISTLTIQRTEQRDSAMYRCASSPLDRGEQYFGPGTRLTVT.

The chain combines TRBV7-7 with TRBJ1-1; no reliable D call. The CDR3 length is 15 residues. Germline V gene sequence: CDR1 SSHAT, CDR2 FNYEAQ (reference sequence). CDR3 DNA: TGTGCTAGCGGCCCCTTATCGGCGGGAAACACTGAAGCTTTCTTT. Its translation: CASGPLSAGNTEAFF.

The chain has TRBV19 and TRBJ1-1; no reliable D call. Trimming took off 6 bases at V and 10 bases at J, with 15 bases between the two ends. The germline V gene has CDR1 LNHDA and CDR2 SQIVND (reference sequence). There are 12 residues in the CDR3. This CDR3 reads CASRDRTEGAFF. CDR3 DNA: TGTGCCAGTAGGGACCGGACGGAGGGAGCTTTCTTT.

Here the CDR3 DNA reads TGTGCCAGCAGTGAAGCGCGGGGAAACACCATATATTTT. As protein: CASSEARGNTIYF. The chain has TRBV6-1 and TRBJ1-3; D uncertain. Between the trimmed V and J ends, which lost 0 bases and 4 bases, there was a span of 4 bases. The germline CDR1 and CDR2 sequences are MNHNS and SASEGT. The CDR3 runs 13 residues.

The gene calls are TRBV6-5 and TRBJ2-1; 8 bases map to TRBD2. Germline V gene sequence: CDR1 MNHEY, CDR2 SVGAGI. V was clipped by 7 bases and J by 6 bases; unmatched bases: 8. The CDR3 runs to 14 residues. The chain's CDR3 is CASISGGGRNEQFF. CDR3 DNA: TGTGCCAGCATATCGGGCGGGGGGCGCAATGAGCAGTTCTTC.

The J gene is TRBJ1-6, the V gene TRBV2, with D uncertain. CDR3 length equals 14 residues. CDR1 SNHLY and CDR2 FYNNEI come from the germline V gene. V dropped 8 bases and J dropped 0 bases, with 8 bases sitting between them. CDR3 sequence reads: CASAESSYNSPLHF. The CDR3 coding sequence is TGTGCCAGCGCGGAAAGCTCCTATAATTCACCCCTCCACTTT.

This clone was counted a few times. CDR3 in amino acids: CASGSGGSTDTQYF. In DNA form, the CDR3 reads TGTGCTAGTGGTTCGGGCGGGAGCACAGATACGCAGTATTTT. The rearrangement uses TRBV12-5 and TRBJ2-3; a weak D match, TRBD2 (5 bases). This CDR3 is built from 14 residues. Between the trimmed V and J ends, which lost 4 bases and 0 bases, there was a span of 8 bases. Germline V lookup: CDR1 LGHNT, CDR2 FRNRAP. Using reference TRBV12-5 and TRBJ2-3 for the parts outside the CDR3, the full variable domain is DARVTQTPRHKVTEMGQEVTMRCQPILGHNTVFWYRQTMMQGLELLAYFRNRAPLDDSGMPKDRFSAEMPDATLATLKIQPSEPRDSAVYFCASGSGGSTDTQYFGPGTRLTVL.

This clone was observed a few times. The genes are TRBV6-6 and TRBJ2-3; tentatively, D is TRBD1 (5 bases). CDR3 length: 11 amino acids. With 10 bases removed from V and 5 bases from J, the gap between germline ends came to 10 bases. The V gene's germline CDR1 is MNHNY and CDR2 SVGAGI (reference sequence). Here the CDR3 reads CATSTVDTQYF. DNA of the CDR3: TGTGCCACCTCGACAGTAGATACGCAGTATTTT.

The chain's CDR3 is CASSLVNPNPDTQYF. The CDR3 DNA follows: TGCGCCAGCAGCTTGGTAAATCCTAACCCAGATACGCAGTATTTT. V is TRBV5-1 and J is TRBJ2-3; no reliable D call. Per the germline V gene, CDR1 is SGHRS and CDR2 is YFSETQ. This CDR3 comprises 15 residues. Trimming stripped 0 bases from V and 4 bases from J, with 12 bases between.

This clone has just a few counts. V gene TRBV9 combines with J gene TRBJ1-3; D gene uncertain. This CDR3 region has 18 residues. V dropped 0 bases and J dropped 0 bases, with 16 bases sitting between them. Germline V CDR1 and CDR2: SGDLS, YYNGEE. The CDR3 DNA sequence: TGTGCCAGCAGCGTAGAAGCAATCAGGCGAAGCTCTGGAAACACCATATATTTT. Its protein product is CASSVEAIRRSSGNTIYF.

The rearrangement links TRBV2 to TRBJ1-6; perhaps TRBD1 as D (6 bases). Trimming pared 6 bases from V and 7 bases from J, leaving 13 bases between. The CDR3 runs to 14 residues. CDR1 and CDR2 from the germline V gene are SNHLY and FYNNEI. The CDR3 coding sequence is TGTGCCAGCAGCGAACAGGGTGTGAATTCACCCCTCCACTTT. It encodes CASSEQGVNSPLHF.

CDR3 bases: TGTGCCAGCAGCCAAGACGGGGGGGCCTCCTACGAGCAGTACTTC. It is translated as CASSQDGGASYEQYF. The chain joins TRBV4-2 to TRBJ2-7, with 8 positions matching TRBD2. Germline trimming cut 0 bases from V and 0 bases from J; bases unmatched to any gene: 1. This CDR3 contains 15 residues. Germline V CDR1 and CDR2: LGHNA, YNFKEQ.